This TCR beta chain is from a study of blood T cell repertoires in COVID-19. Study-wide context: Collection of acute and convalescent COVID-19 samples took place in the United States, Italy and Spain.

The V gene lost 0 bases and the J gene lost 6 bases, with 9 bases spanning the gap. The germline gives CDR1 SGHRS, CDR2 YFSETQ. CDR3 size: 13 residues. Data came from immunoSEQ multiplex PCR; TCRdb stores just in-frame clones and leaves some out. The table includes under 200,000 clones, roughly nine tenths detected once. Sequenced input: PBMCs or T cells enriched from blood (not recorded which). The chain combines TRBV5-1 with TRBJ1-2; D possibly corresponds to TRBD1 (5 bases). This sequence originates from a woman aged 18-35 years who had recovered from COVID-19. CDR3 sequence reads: CASSLAKGNGYTF. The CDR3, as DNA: TGCGCCAGCAGCTTGGCTAAGGGGAATGGCTACACCTTC.